This T cell receptor beta chain was recovered during a study of blood T cell repertoires in COVID-19. Study details: Acute-phase and convalescent COVID-19 samples originated in the United States, Italy and Spain. In each case, the material was cDNA or gDNA derived from T cells, B-cell-depleted T cells, or PBMCs.

Seattle patient enrollment occurred during active infection, with longitudinal follow-up thereafter. The germline CDR1 and CDR2 sequences are GTSNPN and SVGIG (reference sequence). The CDR3 is made up of 15 amino acids. Trimming at V came to 0 bases and at J to 7 bases, leaving 11 bases not matched to a gene. Authors' methods: Reference gene primer amplification in the assay estimated nucleated cell counts. Libraries were prepared by immunoSEQ multiplex PCR; TCRdb keeps only in-frame clonotypes and omits some of them. That table gives V, J and clone size, and the DNA gave D and trimming. The repertoire holds 150,000 to 200,000 clones, with around 79% as singletons.

The TCR originated in a woman between 40 and 50 years old with COVID-19, enrolled during active disease. The chain joins TRBV30 to TRBJ2-7, with 8 positions matching TRBD2. Sequencing was done on a sample of peripheral blood. CDR3 residues: CAWSVAGARVVEQYF. The CDR3 nucleotides are TGTGCCTGGAGTGTAGCGGGGGCTCGGGTTGTGGAGCAGTACTTC.